The next 30 T cell receptor beta chains were all read from a single sample in a study of blood T cell repertoires in COVID-19. Libraries were prepared by immunoSEQ multiplex PCR; TCRdb keeps only in-frame clonotypes and omits some of them. Of approximately 120,000 clones in the sample, more than 75% were seen once. The sample comprised peripheral blood. Receptor source: a woman between 50 and 59 years old who had recovered from COVID-19.

V is TRBV27 and J is TRBJ2-2; 7 positions match TRBD2. V shed 2 bases, J shed 3 bases, and the junction held 3 bases outside the gene matches. The CDR3 extends over 15 amino acids. Germline CDR1 reads MNHEY; CDR2 reads SMNVEV (reference sequence). CDR3 nucleotide sequence: TGTGCCAGCAGTTTAGGAGGGAGGGACACCGGGGAGCTGTTTTTT. This sequence encodes CASSLGGRDTGELFF.

The chain is built from TRBV6-6 and TRBJ2-1; D ambiguous. This CDR3 is 16 amino acids long. V lost 5 bases and J 0 bases, leaving 14 bases between the germline ends. CDR1 MNHNY and CDR2 SVGAGI come from the germline V gene (reference sequence). DNA for the CDR3: TGTGCCAGCAGTCGAAACCCGGGTGTCTCCTACAATGAGCAGTTCTTC. It encodes CASSRNPGVSYNEQFF.

V and J are TRBV18 and TRBJ2-7; 7 positions match TRBD1. The V segment lost 1 base and the J segment 0 bases; nucleotides outside the gene matches: 3. Germline V gives CDR1 KGHSH, CDR2 LQKENI. The CDR3 contains 15 residues. CDR3 residues: CASSPQGAISYEQYF. CDR3 coding DNA: TGTGCCAGCTCACCACAGGGGGCCATCTCCTACGAGCAGTACTTC.

V usage is TRBV9 and J usage is TRBJ2-1; 11 positions agree with TRBD2. The CDR3 is 17 residues long. The germline gives CDR1 SGDLS, CDR2 YYNGEE. V gave up 3 bases and J gave up 7 bases; unmatched junction bases: 12. The CDR3 loop is CASSDGASGGWENEQFF. The CDR3 DNA is TGTGCCAGCAGCGATGGTGCTAGCGGGGGGTGGGAAAATGAGCAGTTCTTC.

V usage is TRBV29-1 and J usage is TRBJ1-2; D unresolved. V lost 4 bases and J lost 0, with 6 bases in between. The length of the CDR3 is 12 residues. CDR1 SQVTM and CDR2 ANQGSEA come from the germline V gene. CDR3 in amino acids: CSVAGPNYGYTF. CDR3 coding DNA: TGCAGCGTTGCGGGTCCTAACTATGGCTACACCTTC.

Written as DNA, the CDR3 is TGTGCCAGCCTTAAGCCTGGAGGCGGCTATGGCTACACCTTC. Translation gives CASLKPGGGYGYTF. This sequence joins TRBV6-5 and TRBJ1-2; D not certain. V gave up 8 bases and J gave up 4 bases, with 17 bases separating them. The germline gives CDR1 MNHEY, CDR2 SVGAGI. The CDR3 runs 14 residues.

J is TRBJ2-7 and V is TRBV4-2; 9 bases are shared with TRBD2. Losses at the gene ends were 3 bases for V and 2 bases for J; bases not matched to a gene: 11. The CDR3 spans 17 residues. In germline, CDR1 is LGHNA, CDR2 YNFKEQ. CDR3 nucleotides: TGTGCCAGCAGCCAGACGCCCGGGCTAGCGGGGCCCTACGAGCAGTACTTC. Its protein product is CASSQTPGLAGPYEQYF.

V gene TRBV2 combines with J gene TRBJ1-2, with 8 positions matching TRBD1. The CDR3 spans 13 residues. CDR1 is SNHLY and CDR2 is FYNNEI in the germline V gene. V dropped 7 bases and J dropped 8; count of bases not matched to a gene: 9. CDR3 in amino acids: CASNTQGDRGYTF. The CDR3 DNA is TGTGCCAGCAATACACAGGGGGATCGGGGCTACACCTTC. The full variable domain, rest sourced from reference TRBV2 and TRBJ1-2, is EPEVTQTPSHQVTQMGQEVILRCVPISNHLYFYWYRQILGQKVEFLVSFYNNEISEKSEIFDDQFSVERPDGSNFTLKIRSTKLEDSAMYFCASNTQGDRGYTFGSGTRLTVV.

The chain is built from TRBV5-6 and TRBJ1-6; TRBD1 might be the D (5 bases). This CDR3 spans 16 amino acids. Between the trimmed V and J ends, which lost 3 bases and 9 bases, there was a span of 19 bases. CDR1 and CDR2 (germline): SGHDT, YYEEEE. The CDR3 region has the DNA TGTGCCAGCAGCTCTGGGGCAACAGGCGTATTTTCACCCCTCCACTTT. Its translation: CASSSGATGVFSPLHF. Filled out from reference TRBV5-6 and TRBJ1-6, the complete variable domain reads DAGVTQSPTHLIKTRGQQVTLRCSPKSGHDTVSWYQQALGQGPQFIFQYYEEEERQRGNFPDRFSGHQFPNYSSELNVNALLLGDSALYLCASSSGATGVFSPLHFGNGTRLTVT.

The sample holds one count of this clone. V is TRBV10-3 and J is TRBJ1-1, with a weak D call TRBD1 (5 bases). CDR3 length: 14 amino acids. V lost 0 bases and J 7 bases, leaving 12 bases between the germline ends. CDR1 is ENHRY and CDR2 is SYGVKD in the germline V gene. The CDR3 here is CAISESMGRGEAFF. DNA for the CDR3: TGTGCCATCAGTGAGTCGATGGGGAGGGGTGAAGCTTTCTTT.

The J gene is TRBJ1-1, the V gene TRBV5-1, with unresolved D. This CDR3 contains 13 residues. Trimming pared 0 bases from V and 4 bases from J, leaving 7 bases between. Germline lookup yields CDR1 SGHRS and CDR2 YFSETQ. Here the CDR3 DNA reads TGCGCCAGCAGCTTGGGACATCTCACTGAAGCTTTCTTT. Protein product: CASSLGHLTEAFF. Combining the CDR3 with reference TRBV5-1 and TRBJ1-1 gives the whole variable domain KAGVTQTPRYLIKTRGQQVTLSCSPISGHRSVSWYQQTPGQGLQFLFEYFSETQRNKGNFPGRFSGRQFSNSRSEMNVSTLELGDSALYLCASSLGHLTEAFFGQGTRLTVV.

This chain uses TRBV27 with TRBJ2-7; tentative D call: TRBD2 (6 bases). Between the trimmed V and J ends, which lost 5 bases and 4 bases, there was a span of 12 bases. Germline CDR1 MNHEY, CDR2 SMNVEV (reference sequence). The CDR3 has 13 amino acids. The CDR3 loop reads CASSPGSEYEQYF. CDR3 bases: TGTGCCAGCAGTCCCGGGAGTGAATACGAGCAGTACTTC.

J is TRBJ2-4 and V is TRBV2, with no clear D. CDR1 is SNHLY, CDR2 FYNNEI, per germline. Trimming took off 2 bases at V and 8 bases at J, with 10 bases between the two ends. This CDR3 comprises 13 residues. This CDR3 is CASSESHADIQYF. The CDR3 DNA reads TGTGCCAGCAGTGAATCCCACGCGGACATTCAGTACTTC.

This clone was seen once. The J gene is TRBJ2-1, the V gene TRBV15; no reliable D call. Germline V gives CDR1 LNHNV, CDR2 YYDKDF (reference sequence). V lost 0 bases and J lost 0, with 12 bases in between. The length of the CDR3 is 17 residues. CDR3 sequence reads: CATSRDPPGVSYNEQFF. The CDR3 bases are TGTGCCACCAGCAGAGATCCCCCCGGAGTCTCCTACAATGAGCAGTTCTTC. Filled out from reference TRBV15 and TRBJ2-1, the complete variable domain reads DAMVIQNPRYQVTQFGKPVTLSCSQTLNHNVMYWYQQKSSQAPKLLFHYYDKDFNNEADTPDNFQSRRPNTSFCFLDIRSPGLGDTAMYLCATSRDPPGVSYNEQFFGPGTRLTVL.

V usage is TRBV5-1 and J usage is TRBJ2-7, with D possibly matching TRBD2 (7 bases). The CDR3 has 15 amino acids. CDR1 and CDR2 from the germline V gene are SGHRS and YFSETQ. V was shortened by 0 bases and J by 5 bases, with 15 bases between the two germline ends. In nucleotides, the CDR3 is TGCGCCAGCAGCTTGGTGGGGGGGCGCGACGACGAGCAGTACTTC. Amino acids: CASSLVGGRDDEQYF.

This chain connects TRBV4-1 to TRBJ1-3; unclear D gene. Trimming stripped 1 base from V and 0 bases from J, with 7 bases between. Per the germline V gene, CDR1 is MGHRA and CDR2 is YSYEKL. This CDR3 is 15 amino acids long. CDR3 DNA sequence: TGCGCCAGCAGCCAAGTAAGGAGCTCTGGAAACACCATATATTTT. Its protein is CASSQVRSSGNTIYF.

This rearrangement joins TRBV4-3 to TRBJ1-4; D may be TRBD1 (6 bases). The V gene's germline CDR1 is LGHNA and CDR2 YSLEER. V lost 0 bases and J lost 8, with 10 bases in between. The CDR3 loop spans 14 amino acids. CDR3 sequence (DNA): TGCGCCAGCAGCCAAGAGGGGGGGCGGGAAAAACTGTTTTTT. It specifies CASSQEGGREKLFF.

This chain connects TRBV25-1 to TRBJ2-1; weak D call: TRBD1 (6 bases). Looked up from germline, CDR1 is MGHDK and CDR2 is SYGVNS. CDR3 length equals 15 residues. Trimming stripped 5 bases from V and 7 bases from J, with 18 bases between. CDR3 bases: TGTGCCAGCAGTTCACGGGACACGGTCCAAAATGAGCAGTTCTTC. Protein product: CASSSRDTVQNEQFF.

The rearrangement joins TRBV11-3 to TRBJ1-6; D remains unclear. CDR3 size: 14 residues. Trimming took off 6 bases at V and 5 bases at J, with 11 bases between the two ends. Germline CDR1 and CDR2: SGHNT and YENEEA. The CDR3 DNA reads TGTGCCAGCAGATCTATCTCTGATAATTCACCCCTCCACTTT. This codes for CASRSISDNSPLHF.

The chain couples TRBV7-9 to TRBJ2-7, with 10 nucleotides matching TRBD1. Germline-derived CDR1 and CDR2 are SEHNR and FQNEAQ (reference sequence). J was trimmed by 4 bases and V by 3 bases; bases with no gene match: 3. The CDR3 has 14 amino acids. Here the CDR3 reads CASSFGQGVYEQYF. CDR3 DNA sequence: TGTGCCAGCAGCTTTGGACAGGGGGTGTACGAGCAGTACTTC.

This clone was seen only once. The chain is built from TRBV4-3 and TRBJ2-3; 9 positions match TRBD2. Germline V gives CDR1 LGHNA, CDR2 YSLEER. The CDR3 covers 16 residues. Unmatched junction bases numbered 9, after V lost 2 bases and J lost 6 bases. The CDR3 nucleotides read TGCGCCAGCAGCCAACGTAAAGCGGGAGGCAAGGATACGCAGTATTTT. Translated: CASSQRKAGGKDTQYF.

The genes are TRBV6-2 or TRBV6-3 and TRBJ1-1; no firm D call. The ends were cut back, 2 bases at V and 10 bases at J, with 11 bases in the middle. This CDR3 has 12 residues. In germline, CDR1 is MNHEY, CDR2 SVGEGT. Here the CDR3 reads CASSYPPAGAFF. As DNA, the CDR3 is TGTGCCAGCAGTTACCCACCGGCGGGAGCTTTCTTT.

This clone was seen at least ten times. The V call is TRBV27, the J call TRBJ2-3, with 8 bases identical to TRBD2. The CDR3 has 15 residues. Trimming cost V 6 bases and J 2 bases; bases outside gene matches: 7. CDR1 and CDR2 (germline): MNHEY, SMNVEV (reference sequence). The CDR3 DNA reads as TGTGCCAGCAGCCCACTAGCGGCCTACACAGATACGCAGTATTTT. Its translation: CASSPLAAYTDTQYF.

This chain joins TRBV7-9 and TRBJ1-1, with TRBD1 identical over 8 bases. The CDR3 is made up of 18 amino acids. V dropped 1 base and J dropped 0; count of bases not matched to a gene: 10. Germline values: CDR1 SEHNR, CDR2 FQNEAQ (reference sequence). The CDR3 DNA reads as TGTGCCAGCAGCTTAGTGGGCAGGGGGCTCTTCATGAACACTGAAGCTTTCTTT. Encoded protein: CASSLVGRGLFMNTEAFF.

V gene TRBV11-3 combines with J gene TRBJ2-1, with TRBD2 matching over 7 bases. CDR1 SGHNT and CDR2 YENEEA come from the germline V gene. The V segment lost 1 base and the J segment 8 bases; nucleotides outside the gene matches: 8. The CDR3 totals 15 residues. The CDR3 spells CASSLVGGGTDEQFF. The CDR3 DNA sequence: TGTGCCAGCAGCTTAGTGGGCGGGGGTACGGATGAGCAGTTCTTC.

The rearrangement links TRBV4-2 to TRBJ1-4; the match to TRBD1 covers 8 bases. Germline values: CDR1 LGHNA, CDR2 YNFKEQ. This CDR3 is 14 amino acids long. Trimming cost V 0 bases and J 8 bases; bases outside gene matches: 2. CDR3 in amino acids: CASSQDRGREKLFF. CDR3 nucleotides: TGTGCCAGCAGCCAAGACAGGGGGCGCGAAAAACTGTTTTTT.

The V call is TRBV6-6, the J call TRBJ1-2; 7 bases fit TRBD1. CDR3 length: 13 residues. Germline V CDR1 and CDR2: MNHNY, SVGAGI (reference sequence). V shed 6 bases, J shed 7 bases, and the junction held 8 bases outside the gene matches. CDR3 loop: CASSSRQGGGYTF. The CDR3 DNA reads as TGTGCCAGCAGCTCCCGACAGGGAGGTGGCTACACCTTC.

This clone showed up just a few times. The chain is built from TRBV7-6 and TRBJ2-2, with D perhaps TRBD2 (5 bases). The V end was cut by 3 bases, the J end by 5 bases, with 16 bases between. The CDR3 spans 16 residues. CDR1 is SGHVS and CDR2 is FNYEAQ in the germline V gene. The CDR3: CASSFLRAGGTGELFF. The CDR3, as DNA: TGTGCCAGCAGCTTTCTGAGGGCCGGCGGTACCGGGGAGCTGTTTTTT.

The CDR3 nucleotides read TGTGCCTGGAGTGCCCCTGCGCATCCATCGAACACTGAAGCTTTCTTT. Residues: CAWSAPAHPSNTEAFF. The chain links TRBV30 to TRBJ1-1; unclear D gene. Germline CDR1 GTSNPN, CDR2 SVGIG (reference sequence). CDR3 size: 16 residues. The V and J ends lost 1 base and 1 base respectively, with 16 bases between them. The whole variable domain, filled in from reference TRBV30 and TRBJ1-1, reads SQTIHQWPATLVQPVGSPLSLECTVEGTSNPNLYWYRQAAGRGLQLLFYSVGIGQISSEVPQNLSASRPQDRQFILSSKKLLLSDSGFYLCAWSAPAHPSNTEAFFGQGTRLTVV.

This clone showed up just a few times. The chain links TRBV7-9 to TRBJ2-1; 10 bases fit TRBD2. This CDR3 region has 16 residues. V lost 5 bases and J lost 7; bases outside the gene matches: 11. Per the germline V gene, CDR1 is SEHNR and CDR2 is FQNEAQ (reference sequence). The CDR3 sequence is CASSHKLAGRENEQFF. For the CDR3, the DNA is TGTGCCAGCAGCCACAAACTAGCGGGAAGGGAAAATGAGCAGTTCTTC.